Below, 27 T cell receptor beta chains from the same sample are listed, as sequenced in a study of early T cells in non-severe SARS-CoV-2 infection. TCRdb recomputed calls from the 5' RACE reads with MiXCR, one row per CDR3 protein. The sample carries 63,000 or so distinct CDR3 sequences, 12% recorded once. Sequenced: whole blood. Receptor source: an adult who was a healthcare worker with PCR-confirmed SARS-CoV-2 infection or an uninfected control (not recorded which).

The table lists this clonotype with many counts. The CDR3 DNA reads as TGCGCCAGCAGCCCCGGGGGGACGTGGAATGAGCAGTTCTTC. Its protein is CASSPGGTWNEQFF. The V gene is TRBV5-1, the J gene TRBJ2-1; TRBD2 agrees at 7 bases. V shed 4 bases and J 7 bases; nucleotides not matched to a gene: 8. The germline gives CDR1 SGHRS, CDR2 YFSETQ. This CDR3 is built from 14 residues. Looking up the rest from reference TRBV5-1 and TRBJ2-1 gives the full variable domain: KAGVTQTPRYLIKTRGQQVTLSCSPISGHRSVSWYQQTPGQGLQFLFEYFSETQRNKGNFPGRFSGRQFSNSRSEMNVSTLELGDSALYLCASSPGGTWNEQFFGPGTRLTVL.

This clonotype has ten or more counts. The J gene is TRBJ2-3, the V gene TRBV6-5; weak D call: TRBD2 (7 bases). This CDR3 has 15 residues. Germline CDR1 is MNHEY and CDR2 is SVGAGI. Trimming cost V 5 bases and J 1 base, with 13 bases left between them. The CDR3 spells CASSPRGTRTDTQYF. The CDR3 DNA sequence: TGTGCCAGCAGTCCGCGGGGGACACGCACAGATACGCAGTATTTT.

In regard to this clonotype: At one of its ends the junction is not consistent with the germline gene, which may arise from a read error. This chain uses TRBV9 with TRBJ1-1; D is uncertain. Germline values: CDR1 SGDLS, CDR2 YYNGEE. CDR3 size: 14 residues. CDR3 nucleotide sequence: TGTGTCAGCAGCGTAGCGCCTATGAACACTGAAGCTTTCTTT. Amino acids: CVSSVAPMNTEAFF.

Only a few counts were recorded for this clonotype. This chain connects TRBV7-2 to TRBJ2-7; 7 bases are shared with TRBD2. This CDR3 contains 14 residues. V shed 3 bases, J shed 4 bases, and the junction held 6 bases outside the gene matches. Germline CDR1 is SGHTA and CDR2 is FQGNSA. The CDR3 region has the DNA TGTGCCAGCAGCTTGGCGGGAGTAGGGTACGAGCAGTACTTC. Protein: CASSLAGVGYEQYF.

The chain couples TRBV19 to TRBJ2-5, with D maybe TRBD2 (5 bases). The CDR3 has 16 amino acids. Germline V gene sequence: CDR1 LNHDA, CDR2 SQIVND (reference sequence). The V end lost 4 bases, the J end lost 2 bases, and 17 bases lay between the germline ends. The CDR3 DNA follows: TGTGCCAGTAGTAAATACAGAGGGAGCCCACAAGAGACCCAGTACTTC. This encodes CASSKYRGSPQETQYF.

V usage is TRBV19 and J usage is TRBJ2-2; D remains ambiguous. Per the germline V gene, CDR1 is LNHDA and CDR2 is SQIVND (reference sequence). The CDR3 has 16 amino acids. V was cut by 0 bases and J by 5 bases, with 13 bases left in between. The CDR3 DNA reads TGTGCCAGTAGTATAGAAGTCAAGGCCGGGACCGGGGAGCTGTTTTTT. Encoded protein: CASSIEVKAGTGELFF.

This clonotype was detected ten times or more. The V call is TRBV20-1, the J call TRBJ2-5; 15 bases match TRBD2. In germline, CDR1 is DFQATT, CDR2 SNEGSKA (reference sequence). With V trimmed by 0 bases and J by 5 bases, 7 bases remained unmatched. The CDR3 length is 17 residues. The CDR3 nucleotides are TGCAGTGCTAGAGATACGGGACTAGCGGGAGGAGGGGAGACCCAGTACTTC. Amino acid sequence: CSARDTGLAGGGETQYF.

This clonotype has ten or more counts. The chain links TRBV6-6 to TRBJ2-7; D perhaps matches TRBD2 (5 bases). Germline CDR1 and CDR2: MNHNY and SVGAGI (reference sequence). The CDR3 is made up of 15 amino acids. The V end lost 5 bases, the J end lost 0 bases, and 14 bases lay between the germline ends. The CDR3 sequence: CASSRPGISSYEQYF. The CDR3 nucleotides read TGTGCCAGCAGTCGCCCGGGGATTAGCTCCTACGAGCAGTACTTC.

In its sample, this clonotype was seen many times. The chain has TRBV19 and TRBJ1-4, with a possible D match to TRBD1 (5 bases). Germline V lookup: CDR1 LNHDA, CDR2 SQIVND (reference sequence). Trimming removed 5 bases at V and 8 bases at J, with 15 bases between. The CDR3 is made up of 14 amino acids. The CDR3 DNA sequence: TGTGCCAGTAGTTTTGGAGGGGATGGAGAAAAACTGTTTTTT. Translating gives CASSFGGDGEKLFF. Full variable domain (missing parts from reference TRBV19 and TRBJ1-4): DGGITQSPKYLFRKEGQNVTLSCEQNLNHDAMYWYRQDPGQGLRLIYYSQIVNDFQKGDIAEGYSVSREKKESFPLTVTSAQKNPTAFYLCASSFGGDGEKLFFGSGTQLSVL.

This clonotype was seen at least ten times. V usage is TRBV4-1 and J usage is TRBJ2-5; no clear D. V lost 2 bases, J lost 5 bases, and 9 bases lay in between. The CDR3 extends over 13 amino acids. CDR1 and CDR2 (germline): MGHRA, YSYEKL. The CDR3: CASSQLEGETQYF. The CDR3 DNA follows: TGCGCCAGCAGCCAACTTGAAGGCGAGACCCAGTACTTC.

This clonotype has only a few counts. The chain has TRBV12-3 or TRBV12-4 and TRBJ1-5; D may be TRBD1 (5 bases). CDR3 length: 15 amino acids. The V end was cut by 2 bases, the J end by 7 bases, with 15 bases between. The CDR3, as DNA: TGTGCCAGCAGTTTATTAGCAGGGATAGCGCAGCCCCAGCATTTT. Translation gives CASSLLAGIAQPQHF.

In its sample, this clonotype was seen a few times. The chain uses TRBV11-2 and TRBJ2-5, with 9 bases identical to TRBD1. V was pared by 1 base and J by 5 bases, with 5 bases of the junction left unmatched. From germline, CDR1 is SGHAT and CDR2 FQNNGV. The CDR3 is 15 residues long. This chain's CDR3 is CASSLAGQGGETQYF. The CDR3 DNA is TGTGCCAGCAGCTTAGCGGGACAGGGAGGGGAGACCCAGTACTTC.

This clonotype was observed many times. The rearrangement links TRBV20-1 to TRBJ2-2; 10 bases fit TRBD2. The CDR3 length is 16 residues. With V trimmed by 5 bases and J by 1 base, 7 bases remained unmatched. Germline values: CDR1 DFQATT, CDR2 SNEGSKA (reference sequence). The CDR3 loop is CSALRSGRENTGELFF. DNA for the CDR3: TGCAGTGCTCTCCGCAGCGGGAGGGAGAACACCGGGGAGCTGTTTTTT.

The chain combines TRBV18 with TRBJ2-1; D remains ambiguous. Trimming removed 3 bases at V and 2 bases at J, with 11 bases between. The CDR3 has 15 residues. Germline CDR1 and CDR2: KGHSH and LQKENI. In DNA, the CDR3 is TGTGCCAGCTCACCGGCGGTGGGCACCTACAATGAGCAGTTCTTC. It yields the protein CASSPAVGTYNEQFF.

This clonotype has ten or more counts. This chain uses TRBV7-2 with TRBJ2-2; D gene uncertain. The CDR3 loop spans 14 amino acids. The V end was cut by 4 bases, the J end by 4 bases, with 10 bases between. In germline, CDR1 is SGHTA, CDR2 FQGNSA. The CDR3 DNA sequence: TGTGCCAGCAGCTCGACGACCTTCACCGGGGAGCTGTTTTTT. The encoded protein is CASSSTTFTGELFF. Supplemented by reference TRBV7-2 and TRBJ2-2, the full variable domain reads GAGVSQSPSNKVTEKGKDVELRCDPISGHTALYWYRQSLGQGLEFLIYFQGNSAPDKSGLPSDRFSAERTGGSVSTLTIQRTQQEDSAVYLCASSSTTFTGELFFGEGSRLTVL.

The rearrangement joins TRBV27 to TRBJ2-2; possible D gene TRBD2, 5 bases. The CDR3 spans 16 residues. V dropped 6 bases and J dropped 3 bases, with 17 bases sitting between them. Germline CDR1 and CDR2: MNHEY and SMNVEV (reference sequence). CDR3 coding DNA: TGTGCCAGCAGCCCTCTCGGCGGGCCTTACACCGGGGAGCTGTTTTTT. Its translation is CASSPLGGPYTGELFF.

This clonotype was seen ten or more times. The chain couples TRBV29-1 to TRBJ1-1, with TRBD1 identical over 8 bases. Trimming at V came to 4 bases and at J to 5 bases, leaving 9 bases not matched to a gene. Germline loops: CDR1 SQVTM, CDR2 ANQGSEA. The CDR3 sequence is 14 residues long. Here the CDR3 reads CSVATRGLGTEAFF. CDR3 coding DNA: TGCAGCGTTGCCACCAGGGGGCTCGGGACTGAAGCTTTCTTT.

This clonotype was picked up many times. The chain uses TRBV20-1 and TRBJ1-3; 7 positions agree with TRBD1. With V trimmed by 0 bases and J by 3 bases, 2 bases remained unmatched. The CDR3 has 14 amino acids. Germline V gives CDR1 DFQATT, CDR2 SNEGSKA (reference sequence). The CDR3 region has the DNA TGCAGTGCTAGAGAAGGGACAGTTGGAAACACCATATATTTT. Protein sequence: CSAREGTVGNTIYF.

The V call is TRBV19, the J call TRBJ2-1, with D perhaps TRBD2 (5 bases). Germline-derived CDR1 and CDR2 are LNHDA and SQIVND (reference sequence). V lost 2 bases, J lost 5 bases, and 19 bases lay in between. The CDR3 is made up of 17 amino acids. Here the CDR3 DNA reads TGTGCCAGTAGTATACTTCTAGCCCCAATGGCGAACAATGAGCAGTTCTTC. Translating it yields CASSILLAPMANNEQFF.

Only a few counts were recorded for this clonotype. The V call is TRBV15, the J call TRBJ2-7; TRBD1 matches at 7 bases. J gave up 4 bases and V 1 base, and 10 bases lay outside the gene matches. Germline V gene lookup returns CDR1 LNHNV and CDR2 YYDKDF (reference sequence). This CDR3 is built from 16 residues. CDR3 region: CATSRGFTGDGYEQYF. Written as DNA, the CDR3 is TGTGCCACCAGCAGAGGGTTCACAGGGGATGGTTACGAGCAGTACTTC. Looking up the rest from reference TRBV15 and TRBJ2-7 gives the full variable domain: DAMVIQNPRYQVTQFGKPVTLSCSQTLNHNVMYWYQQKSSQAPKLLFHYYDKDFNNEADTPDNFQSRRPNTSFCFLDIRSPGLGDTAMYLCATSRGFTGDGYEQYFGPGTRLTVT.

The J gene is TRBJ1-2, the V gene TRBV9; 7 bases agree with TRBD1. V lost 5 bases and J lost 6; bases outside the gene matches: 7. The CDR3 runs to 13 residues. Germline CDR1 and CDR2: SGDLS and YYNGEE. CDR3 residues: CASRSDRLHGYTF. The CDR3 bases are TGTGCCAGCAGATCGGACAGGCTCCATGGCTACACCTTC.

Concerning this clonotype: A single base separates this from a much larger clone, so it may be a read error. The chain couples TRBV6-2 or TRBV6-3 to TRBJ2-1; tentatively, D is TRBD1 (5 bases). V lost 7 bases and J lost 3, with 13 bases in between. This CDR3 contains 14 residues. Germline V gene lookup returns CDR1 MNHEY and CDR2 SVGEGT. In nucleotides, the CDR3 is TGTGCCAGCACTAGGTCAGGGAACTACAATGAGCAGTTCTTC. Translated, it gives CASTRSGNYNEQFF.

This clonotype was counted ten times or more. The CDR3 loop reads CASSRPGHKGTSGNNEQFF. The CDR3 nucleotides are TGTGCCAGCAGCCGTCCGGGCCATAAAGGGACTAGCGGTAACAATGAGCAGTTCTTC. The chain links TRBV27 to TRBJ2-1; 11 bases map to TRBD2. CDR1 is MNHEY and CDR2 is SMNVEV in the germline V gene (reference sequence). This CDR3 spans 19 amino acids. V shed 6 bases and J 5 bases; nucleotides not matched to a gene: 18.

This clonotype was detected only a few times. CDR3 sequence (DNA): TGTGCCAGCAGTAGCTCCCCAGGGACGGATACGCAGTATTTT. Translating gives CASSSSPGTDTQYF. The chain couples TRBV11-2 to TRBJ2-3; possibly TRBD1 or TRBD2 for D (5 bases each). In germline, CDR1 is SGHAT, CDR2 FQNNGV. V lost 6 bases to trimming and J lost 6 bases, with 16 bases between them. The CDR3 covers 14 residues.

Turning to this clonotype: A much larger clone differs by one base, so this may be a read error. The gene calls are TRBV7-9 and TRBJ2-2; the D is unclear. The CDR3 covers 14 residues. CDR1 and CDR2 from the germline V gene are SEHNR and FQNEAQ (reference sequence). The CDR3 is CASSLVTGTEELFF. CDR3 in DNA: TGTGCCAGCAGCTTAGTGACTGGCACCGAGGAGCTGTTTTTT.

This clonotype was counted between two and nine times. The V and J genes are TRBV27 and TRBJ2-7; 9 nucleotides align to TRBD2. This CDR3 has 13 residues. V lost 2 bases and J lost 9; bases outside the gene matches: 5. In germline, CDR1 is MNHEY, CDR2 SMNVEV (reference sequence). The CDR3 DNA is TGTGCCAGCAGTTTACGGCGGGAGGGCGCGCAGTACTTC. Protein product: CASSLRREGAQYF.

The V call is TRBV4-1, the J call TRBJ2-7; D not certain. Germline V gives CDR1 MGHRA, CDR2 YSYEKL. Between the trimmed V and J ends, which lost 0 bases and 7 bases, there was a span of 13 bases. This CDR3 has 14 residues. The CDR3 protein is CASSQERLSAEQYF. The CDR3 DNA follows: TGCGCCAGCAGCCAAGAGAGGCTGTCCGCAGAGCAGTACTTC.